These T cell receptor beta chains were read from a single sample in a study of vaccination and CD4 T cells after COVID-19. The antigens of these receptors remain unknown. TCRdb analysed the PCR reads with MiXCR anew, one entry per CDR3 protein. The sample yields about 20,000 distinct CDR3 sequences, roughly 40% seen once. Sequenced here: CD4+ T cells from blood, cultured in vitro, sampled about 7 months after SARS-CoV-2 vaccination. These receptors were taken from a human donor who had recovered from COVID-19. CDR3s include the opening cysteine and the closing phenylalanine or tryptophan.

J gene: TRBJ2-6
V gene: TRBV6-1
CDR3 protein: CASGRDRISGANVLTF

J gene: TRBJ1-1
V gene: TRBV7-9
CDR3 protein: CASSLANGGEAFF

J gene: TRBJ1-1
V gene: TRBV20-1
CDR3 protein: CSARDPQANTEAFF

J gene: TRBJ1-3
V gene: TRBV15
CDR3 protein: CATRASSGNTIYF

J gene: TRBJ1-1
V gene: TRBV7-9
CDR3 protein: CASSPRWWTGRTEAFF

J gene: TRBJ1-5
V gene: TRBV19
CDR3 protein: CASSIGTGGYQPQHF

J gene: TRBJ2-7
V gene: TRBV20-1
CDR3 protein: CSASLLGLLGEQYF

J gene: TRBJ2-6
V gene: TRBV7-2
CDR3 protein: CASSRGTASGANVLTF

J gene: TRBJ2-7
V gene: TRBV27
CDR3 protein: CASSLRLGSYEQYF

J gene: TRBJ1-2
V gene: TRBV2
CDR3 protein: CASSGTYPYGYTF

J gene: TRBJ1-1
V gene: TRBV15
CDR3 protein: CATRRGLNTEAFF

J gene: TRBJ1-2
V gene: TRBV7-2
CDR3 protein: CASSLGGYGYTF

J gene: TRBJ2-2
V gene: TRBV6-5
CDR3 protein: CASSSNTGELFF

J gene: TRBJ2-5
V gene: TRBV20-1
CDR3 protein: CSGGDRGRETQYF

J gene: TRBJ2-3
V gene: TRBV7-9
CDR3 protein: CASSPIVADTQYF

J gene: TRBJ2-5
V gene: TRBV7-2
CDR3 protein: CASTTGGETQYF

J gene: TRBJ1-6
V gene: TRBV27
CDR3 protein: CASSPDRDLAFSNNSPLHF

J gene: TRBJ1-6
V gene: TRBV4-1
CDR3 protein: CASSQDSGGLGNSPLHF

J gene: TRBJ2-7
V gene: TRBV7-2
CDR3 protein: CASSLGGLAGGLPHEQYF

J gene: TRBJ1-1
V gene: TRBV5-1
CDR3 protein: CASSRRGAVTEAFF

J gene: TRBJ2-3
V gene: TRBV24-1
CDR3 protein: CATSDSGTEGDTQYF

J gene: TRBJ1-5
V gene: TRBV18
CDR3 protein: CASSTLESQPQHF

J gene: TRBJ2-1
V gene: TRBV20-1
CDR3 protein: CSATVAGSSYNEQFF

J gene: TRBJ2-7
V gene: TRBV18
CDR3 protein: CASSPRRGADEQYF

J gene: TRBJ2-1
V gene: TRBV6-1
CDR3 protein: CASAGQSGYNEQFF

J gene: TRBJ2-7
V gene: TRBV20-1
CDR3 protein: CSAGGLAGRIEQYF

J gene: TRBJ2-3
V gene: TRBV20-1
CDR3 protein: CSARTSPGTDTQYF

J gene: TRBJ1-2
V gene: TRBV5-4
CDR3 protein: CASSTGETRGYGYTF

J gene: TRBJ1-3
V gene: TRBV20-1
CDR3 protein: CSARESGGNTIYF

J gene: TRBJ2-3
V gene: TRBV20-1
CDR3 protein: CSAQLPQADTQYF

J gene: TRBJ2-1
V gene: TRBV20-1
CDR3 protein: CSARSGLAGGSYNEQFF

J gene: TRBJ1-2
V gene: TRBV19
CDR3 protein: CASSAGLGNNYGYTF

J gene: TRBJ1-2
V gene: TRBV6-5
CDR3 protein: CASSYGQAVYGYTF

J gene: TRBJ1-1
V gene: TRBV27
CDR3 protein: CASSLSYSWAGEDTEAFF

J gene: TRBJ2-3
V gene: TRBV20-1
CDR3 protein: CRAIGGTDTQYF

J gene: TRBJ1-1
V gene: TRBV6-2/TRBV6-3
CDR3 protein: CASRASGNTEAFF

J gene: TRBJ1-3
V gene: TRBV20-1
CDR3 protein: CSARDRVAGNTIYF

J gene: TRBJ1-2
V gene: TRBV6-2/TRBV6-3
CDR3 protein: CASSYSNPGVGYTF

J gene: TRBJ1-2
V gene: TRBV19
CDR3 protein: CASGEQGRYGYTF

J gene: TRBJ1-1
V gene: TRBV7-9
CDR3 protein: CASSPEVNTEAFF

J gene: TRBJ1-6
V gene: TRBV27
CDR3 protein: CASSLSWTPYNSPLHF

J gene: TRBJ2-1
V gene: TRBV6-5
CDR3 protein: CASSYPSTGRDEQFF

J gene: TRBJ1-1
V gene: TRBV7-2
CDR3 protein: CASSRTQGGNTEAFF